The clone carrying this T cell receptor (beta chain) turned up a few times. The data belong to a study of shared T cell receptors in the human thymus. Germline CDR1 reads LGHNA; CDR2 reads YNFKEQ. V lost 1 base to trimming and J lost 6 bases; unmatched junction nucleotides: 10. The CDR3 has 17 amino acids. The repertoire was sequenced with immunoSEQ multiplex PCR; TCRdb's copy has only in-frame clones and lacks some. The top ten hold about 0.012% of the sample, which has 540,000 or so clones, around three quarters seen once. The same specimen was also included in a second study, on human thymus T cells.

The TCR sequence derives from a boy less than two years old with a congenital heart defect. Sequenced material: thymocytes. V usage is TRBV4-2 and J usage is TRBJ2-1, with 9 positions matching TRBD2. This CDR3 reads CASSQAVGGLAFNEQFF. The DNA of the CDR3 is TGTGCCAGCAGCCAAGCGGTAGGGGGACTAGCTTTCAATGAGCAGTTCTTC.